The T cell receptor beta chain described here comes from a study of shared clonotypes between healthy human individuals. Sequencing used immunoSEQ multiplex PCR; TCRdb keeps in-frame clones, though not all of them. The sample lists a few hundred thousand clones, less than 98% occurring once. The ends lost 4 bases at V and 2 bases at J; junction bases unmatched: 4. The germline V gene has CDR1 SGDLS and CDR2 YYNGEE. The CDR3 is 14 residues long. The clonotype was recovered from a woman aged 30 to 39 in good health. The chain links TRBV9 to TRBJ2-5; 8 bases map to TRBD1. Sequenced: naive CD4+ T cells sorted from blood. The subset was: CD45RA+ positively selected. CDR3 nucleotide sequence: TGTGCCAGCAGCCCAGGGACAGGACAAGAGACCCAGTACTTC. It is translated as CASSPGTGQETQYF.